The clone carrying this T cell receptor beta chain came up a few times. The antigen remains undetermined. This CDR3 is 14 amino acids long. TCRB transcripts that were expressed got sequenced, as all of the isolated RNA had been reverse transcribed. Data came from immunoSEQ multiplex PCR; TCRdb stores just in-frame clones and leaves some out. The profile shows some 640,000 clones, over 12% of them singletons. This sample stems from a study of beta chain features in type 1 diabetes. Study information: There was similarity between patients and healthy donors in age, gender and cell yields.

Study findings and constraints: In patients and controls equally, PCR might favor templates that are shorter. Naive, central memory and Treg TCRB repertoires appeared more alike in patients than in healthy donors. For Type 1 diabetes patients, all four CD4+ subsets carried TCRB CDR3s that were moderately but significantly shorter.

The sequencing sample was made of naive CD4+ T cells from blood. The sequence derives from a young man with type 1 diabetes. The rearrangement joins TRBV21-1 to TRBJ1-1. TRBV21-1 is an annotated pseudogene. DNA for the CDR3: TGTGCCAGCAGCAAAGTAAGGGTTTTGGGGGAAGCTTTCTTT. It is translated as CASSKVRVLGEAFF.